A single TCR beta chain is shown here with its context. Seattle patients were enrolled while actively infected and followed longitudinally. Method: immunoSEQ multiplex PCR; TCRdb's copy keeps in-frame clones and lacks some. The sample lists more than 200,000 clones; 85% to 90% were seen once. This specimen belongs to a study of blood T cell repertoires in COVID-19. The length of the CDR3 is 15 residues. The trim removed 1 base at V and 8 bases at J, leaving 4 bases unmatched. The germline V gene has CDR1 ENHRY and CDR2 SYGVKD. The chain uses TRBV10-3 and TRBJ2-1, with TRBD2 matching over 11 bases. The source of this sequence is a woman aged 60-70 years with COVID-19, enrolled during active disease. What was sequenced was peripheral blood. The CDR3 region has the DNA TGTGCCATCAGTGAGTGGGGGACTAGCGGCGATGAGCAGTTCTTC. Encoded protein: CAISEWGTSGDEQFF.